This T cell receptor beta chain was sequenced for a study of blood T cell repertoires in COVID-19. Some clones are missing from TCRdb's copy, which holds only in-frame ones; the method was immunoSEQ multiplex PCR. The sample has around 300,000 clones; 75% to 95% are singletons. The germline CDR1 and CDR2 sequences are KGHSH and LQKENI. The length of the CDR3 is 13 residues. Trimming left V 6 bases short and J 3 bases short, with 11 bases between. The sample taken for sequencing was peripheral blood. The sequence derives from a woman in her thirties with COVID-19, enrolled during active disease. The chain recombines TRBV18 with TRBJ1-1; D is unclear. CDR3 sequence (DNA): TGTGCCAGCTCTTGGCGGAGGGACACTGAAGCTTTCTTT. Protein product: CASSWRRDTEAFF.